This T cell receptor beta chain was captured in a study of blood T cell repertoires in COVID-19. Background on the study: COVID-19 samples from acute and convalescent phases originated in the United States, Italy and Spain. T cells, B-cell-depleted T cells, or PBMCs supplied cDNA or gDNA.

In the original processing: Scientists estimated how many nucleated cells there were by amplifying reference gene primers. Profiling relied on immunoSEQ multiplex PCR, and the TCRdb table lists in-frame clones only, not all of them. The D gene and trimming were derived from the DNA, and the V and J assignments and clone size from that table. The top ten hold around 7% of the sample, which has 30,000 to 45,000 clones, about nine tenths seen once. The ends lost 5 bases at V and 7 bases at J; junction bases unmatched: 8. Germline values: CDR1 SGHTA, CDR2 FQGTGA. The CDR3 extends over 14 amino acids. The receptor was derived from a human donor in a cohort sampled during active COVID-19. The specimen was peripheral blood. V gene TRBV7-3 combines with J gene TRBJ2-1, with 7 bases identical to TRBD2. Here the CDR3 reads CASSPGGLSNEQFF. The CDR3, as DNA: TGTGCCAGCAGCCCCGGGGGGTTGAGTAATGAGCAGTTCTTC.